The next 10 T cell receptor beta chains were all read from a single sample in a study of blood T cell repertoires in COVID-19. Only in-frame clones appear in the TCRdb table, and some are missing; sequencing was by immunoSEQ multiplex PCR. The sample has 400,000 to 550,000 clones, around nine tenths seen once; the top ten hold over 1.5%. Sequencing was done on a sample of PBMCs or T cells enriched from blood (not recorded which). All receptors come from a woman between 18 and 30 years old with acute COVID-19.

The V gene is TRBV5-6, the J gene TRBJ1-2; D unclear. V was clipped by 4 bases and J by 5 bases, with 24 bases between them. CDR1 and CDR2 from the germline V gene are SGHDT and YYEEEE. The CDR3 has 17 amino acids. The CDR3, as DNA: TGTGCCAGCAGCAATTACGGGGTGCTCGGAGGGCATTATGGCTACACCTTC. Its translation is CASSNYGVLGGHYGYTF.

The chain has TRBV29-1 and TRBJ2-7; D may be TRBD1 (7 bases). Germline lookup yields CDR1 SQVTM and CDR2 ANQGSEA. CDR3 size: 15 residues. Trimming stripped 7 bases from V and 3 bases from J, with 22 bases between. The DNA for the CDR3 is TGCAGCGCTGGAGGGGGTACAGGGGTTCTCTACGAGCAGTACTTC. Translation: CSAGGGTGVLYEQYF.

This clone was recorded once. This chain links TRBV5-4 with TRBJ2-7, with D possibly being TRBD1 (6 bases). There are 13 residues in the CDR3. With 1 base removed from V and 7 bases from J, the gap between germline ends came to 12 bases. CDR1 is SGHNT and CDR2 is YYREEE in the germline V gene (reference sequence). CDR3 sequence reads: CASSLSGAREQYF. CDR3 bases: TGTGCCAGCAGCTTGTCAGGGGCGCGGGAGCAGTACTTC.

As regards this clone: A junction boundary mismatches the germline segment, possibly from a read error. The rearrangement joins TRBV7-7 to TRBJ2-3; D is possibly TRBD1 (5 bases). The CDR3 loop spans 15 amino acids. Germline CDR1 is SSHAT and CDR2 is FNYEAQ (reference sequence). CDR3 residues: CASSSTGVESDTQYF. In DNA form, the CDR3 reads TGTGCTAGCAGCTCAACAGGTGTCGAATCAGATACGCAGTATTTT.

V is TRBV10-1 and J is TRBJ2-2; 10 bases fit TRBD1. The V gene's germline CDR1 is WNHNN and CDR2 SYGVQD (reference sequence). This CDR3 contains 16 residues. The V gene end was trimmed by 8 bases and the J gene end by 3 bases; junction bases not matched to a gene: 9. This chain's CDR3 is CASSQSGTGDTGELFF. The CDR3 region has the DNA TGCGCCAGCTCCCAGAGCGGGACAGGGGACACCGGGGAGCTGTTTTTT.

About this clone: Relative to the germline gene, one junction end is altered; a read error may explain this. This chain uses TRBV10-3 with TRBJ1-4, with D uncertain. Germline CDR1 is ENHRY and CDR2 is SYGVKD. CDR3 size: 16 residues. The CDR3 here is CAISKSRTENNEKLFF. In DNA form, the CDR3 reads TGTGCCATCAGTAAGTCTAGAACCGAAAATAATGAAAAACTGTTTTTT.

The chain uses TRBV13 and TRBJ2-7; no firm D call. V gave up 5 bases and J gave up 4 bases, with 6 bases separating them. The CDR3 totals 11 residues. The germline CDR1 and CDR2 sequences are PRHDT and FYEKMQ (reference sequence). CDR3 in DNA: TGTGCCAGCAGCCCCCAGTACGAGCAGTACTTC. It codes for CASSPQYEQYF.

The rearrangement links TRBV5-5 to TRBJ1-2, with D perhaps matching TRBD1 (6 bases). Germline CDR1 reads SGHKS; CDR2 reads YYEKEE (reference sequence). The CDR3 consists of 15 residues. Trimming stripped 0 bases from V and 7 bases from J, with 16 bases between. The CDR3 spells CASSLDVNRVGGYTF. The CDR3 DNA is TGTGCCAGCAGCTTGGATGTAAACAGGGTGGGTGGCTACACCTTC.

The chain combines TRBV4-1 with TRBJ1-1, with 9 bases that match TRBD1. CDR1 MGHRA and CDR2 YSYEKL come from the germline V gene. V shed 0 bases, J shed 7 bases, and the junction held 9 bases outside the gene matches. This CDR3 spans 16 amino acids. The CDR3 region has the DNA TGCGCCAGCAGCCAAGATTTCCCCGGGACAGGGCTTGAAGCTTTCTTT. Translating gives CASSQDFPGTGLEAFF.

This clone was counted once. The V and J genes are TRBV7-9 and TRBJ1-2, with 8 bases lining up with TRBD1. Per the germline V gene, CDR1 is SEHNR and CDR2 is FQNEAQ (reference sequence). This CDR3 contains 13 residues. The junction had 5 bases not matched to a gene; V was cut back by 3 bases and J by 8 bases. The CDR3 sequence: CASSFSRGQGYTF. The DNA for the CDR3 is TGTGCCAGCAGCTTCTCCAGGGGGCAGGGCTACACCTTC.